The text below deals with one T cell receptor beta chain. The antigen this receptor binds is unknown. No per-base quality is available; no much larger clone lies one base away. The sample comes from a study of control samples from healthy donors and cancer patients (dated by TCRdb to 2020 to 2022). Preparation of the library involved the immunoSEQ multiplex PCR assay. TCRdb obtained this table from immuneACCESS and retained in-frame rearrangements with V and J assigned. These tables miss some clones; where compared with another copy, unresolved V genes account for less than half of the shortfall, and the remainder is unexplained. Within this sample are about 94,000 clones, with over 75% of them counted one time only. Less than 4.5% of the sample rests with the top ten. The trim is 0 bases for V and 0 bases for J, with a gap of 13 bases between the germline ends. For CDR1 and CDR2, the germline V gene lists SGDLS and YYNGEE. Counted from cysteine to phenylalanine, this CDR3 has 17 amino acids. The kept DNA is CDR3 alone, 51 bases in frame from the first base.

Sequencing input: blood. This chain is built from TRBV9 and TRBJ1-3, with the D segment identity uncertain. The clonotype comes from a woman aged 18-29 years in good health. CDR3 protein: CASSVEAGLLSGNTIYF. Here is the DNA: TGTGCCAGCAGCGTAGAGGCAGGCCTTCTCTCTGGAAACACCATATATTTT.